This T cell receptor beta chain comes out of a study of cytomegalovirus exposure and HLA in healthy donors. Overall study results and limits: From TCR beta sequences, most subjects' HLA-A and HLA-B alleles were reportedly predicted accurately. Apart from CMV serostatus, no immune exposure information was available. An analysis that was carried out later associated some 17,000 TCR beta sequences with HLA alleles at 0.05 false discovery rate.

This clone was counted only a few times. What it binds is unknown. The PCR employed 60 Vbeta primers together with 13 Jbeta primers. The assay was immunoSEQ multiplex PCR, and TCRdb's table has in-frame clones only and misses some. The sample lists some 100,000 clones, 73% seen once, with around 7.7% in the top ten. Looked up from germline, CDR1 is MGHRA and CDR2 is YSYEKL. CDR3 length equals 12 residues. Trimming cost V 4 bases and J 6 bases, with 7 bases left between them. This TCR derives from a man aged 35 to 55 in good health and CMV-seronegative. Material for sequencing was PBMCs. J is TRBJ2-1 and V is TRBV4-1; no clear D gene. CDR3 bases: TGCGCCAGCAGCCGAGACCTCAATGAGCAGTTCTTC. Translated: CASSRDLNEQFF.